The 10 T cell receptor beta chains below come from one sample, sequenced in a study of blood T cell repertoires in COVID-19. Sequencing was performed with immunoSEQ multiplex PCR; in TCRdb, only in-frame clones are kept and a portion is missing. This sample carries about 66,000 clones, around 90% of them seen once, and the ten largest clones take 6% to 9.5%. The sequenced material came from peripheral blood. These receptors were taken from a human donor in a cohort sampled during active COVID-19.

CDR3 coding DNA: TGTGCTAGTGGTTTTCGGGGGACTGAAGCTTTCTTT. Its protein is CASGFRGTEAFF. The chain employs TRBV12-5 and TRBJ1-1, with D possibly being TRBD1 (5 bases). This CDR3 spans 12 amino acids. V was pared by 3 bases and J by 5 bases, with 7 bases between. Germline CDR1 is LGHNT and CDR2 is FRNRAP.

The chain recombines TRBV7-2 with TRBJ2-2; 8 bases fit TRBD2. This CDR3 is built from 16 residues. V lost 5 bases and J lost 6; bases outside the gene matches: 11. Germline assignment: CDR1 SGHTA and CDR2 FQGNSA. The CDR3: CASSPPGLDLPGELFF. CDR3 sequence (DNA): TGTGCCAGCAGCCCACCGGGACTAGATTTGCCCGGGGAGCTGTTTTTT.

V and J are TRBV5-1 and TRBJ2-1; TRBD1 matches 8 bases. Trimming cost V 3 bases and J 6 bases; bases outside gene matches: 14. Germline V gene lookup returns CDR1 SGHRS and CDR2 YFSETQ. This CDR3 comprises 17 residues. CDR3 DNA: TGCGCCAGCAGCTCGTTGCCAGGGGGCGAGATGATCAATGAGCAGTTCTTC. Residues: CASSSLPGGEMINEQFF.

The chain has TRBV5-1 and TRBJ1-1, with 7 bases fitting TRBD1. The length of the CDR3 is 15 residues. Germline CDR1 SGHRS, CDR2 YFSETQ. Trimming at V came to 0 bases and at J to 1 base, leaving 3 bases not matched to a gene. This CDR3 is CASSLDQGGNTEAFF. The CDR3, as DNA: TGCGCCAGCAGCTTGGATCAGGGGGGGAACACTGAAGCTTTCTTT.

The chain uses TRBV20-1 and TRBJ1-6, with 7 bases matching TRBD1. The CDR3 spans 14 residues. Looked up from germline, CDR1 is DFQATT and CDR2 is SNEGSKA (reference sequence). J lost 8 bases, V lost 3 bases, and 7 bases had no gene match. The CDR3 spells CSASRGQEYSPLHF. The CDR3 DNA follows: TGCAGTGCTAGTAGGGGGCAGGAGTATTCACCCCTCCACTTT.

In this sample, this clone turned up once. The chain carries TRBV7-2 and TRBJ1-1; 8 bases are a match to TRBD1. CDR3 length: 13 amino acids. The V gene end was trimmed by 3 bases and the J gene end by 5 bases; junction bases not matched to a gene: 2. Looked up from germline, CDR1 is SGHTA and CDR2 is FQGNSA. The CDR3: CASSFNRGTEAFF. CDR3 coding DNA: TGTGCCAGCAGCTTTAACAGGGGGACTGAAGCTTTCTTT.

J is TRBJ2-1 and V is TRBV5-1; 9 bases map to TRBD2. CDR1 is SGHRS and CDR2 is YFSETQ in the germline V gene. The CDR3 spans 16 residues. Trimming took 3 bases from V and 5 from J; bases not matched to a gene: 9. The CDR3 nucleotides are TGCGCCAGCAGCTACGGAAGCGGGGGGATAAACAATGAGCAGTTCTTC. Protein product: CASSYGSGGINNEQFF.

The chain links TRBV24-1 to TRBJ2-1; 9 bases map to TRBD2. This CDR3 is built from 18 residues. The V and J ends lost 2 bases and 0 bases, in that order; junction bases with no gene match: 7. The germline V gene encodes CDR1 KGHDR and CDR2 SFDVKD. CDR3 sequence reads: CATSDSGTSRSSYNEQFF. In DNA form, the CDR3 reads TGTGCCACCAGTGATTCCGGGACTAGCAGGAGCTCCTACAATGAGCAGTTCTTC.

The chain uses TRBV28 and TRBJ2-5, with D hard to call. V lost 6 bases to trimming and J lost 3 bases, with 14 bases between them. This CDR3 has 14 residues. Germline V gene lookup returns CDR1 MDHEN and CDR2 SYDVKM. This chain's CDR3 is CASSIRSMEETQYF. The CDR3 DNA is TGTGCCAGCAGCATCCGGAGTATGGAAGAGACCCAGTACTTC.

This sequence joins TRBV11-2 and TRBJ2-5; D is unclear. V dropped 0 bases and J dropped 1 base, with 6 bases sitting between them. The length of the CDR3 is 14 residues. Germline V gene data show CDR1 as SGHAT and CDR2 as FQNNGV. CDR3 region: CASSLEGRQETQYF. The CDR3 coding sequence is TGTGCCAGCAGCTTAGAGGGCCGCCAAGAGACCCAGTACTTC.